These 19 T cell receptor beta chains originate from one sample sequenced in a study of human T cells and chemical hapten exposure. TCRdb re-derived calls from the RACE reads in MiXCR, one entry per CDR3 protein. The profile shows over 80,000 distinct CDR3 sequences, roughly a tenth of them singletons. Time point reported: patch test 3, about 24 weeks after DPC sensitization. Treatment of the sample: therapeutic diphenylcyclopropenone sensitization with weekly scalp DPC. The sequencing here drew on whole blood, taken in connection with sensitization to the hapten diphenylcyclopropenone (DPC). The receptor source for this set is a woman aged 30 to 39 with alopecia areata. Some clones in this sample may be carry-over from other donors' samples.

A few counts support this clonotype. The chain employs TRBV7-2 and TRBJ1-1; D not certain. Germline V gene data show CDR1 as SGHTA and CDR2 as FQGNSA. The ends were cut back, 1 base at V and 11 bases at J, with 17 bases in the middle. The CDR3 has 14 residues. CDR3 residues: CASSLGGTHEFAFF. CDR3 bases: TGTGCCAGCAGCTTAGGTGGCACCCACGAGTTTGCTTTCTTT. The full variable domain, with the rest looked up from reference TRBV7-2 and TRBJ1-1, is GAGVSQSPSNKVTEKGKDVELRCDPISGHTALYWYRQSLGQGLEFLIYFQGNSAPDKSGLPSDRFSAERTGGSVSTLTIQRTQQEDSAVYLCASSLGGTHEFAFFGQGTRLTVV.

This clonotype was seen many times. The chain carries TRBV2 and TRBJ2-5, with D tentatively TRBD1 or TRBD2 (5 bases each). Trimming removed 6 bases from V and 4 bases from J, with 15 bases in between. This CDR3 region has 14 residues. In germline, CDR1 is SNHLY, CDR2 FYNNEI. CDR3 amino acids: CASSSRPGRETQYF. CDR3 DNA sequence: TGTGCCAGCAGCTCTAGGCCGGGACGAGAGACCCAGTACTTC.

The genes are TRBV6-1 and TRBJ2-5, with D possibly matching TRBD2 (5 bases). Germline lookup yields CDR1 MNHNS and CDR2 SASEGT. This CDR3 is built from 15 residues. V lost 0 bases to trimming and J lost 2 bases, with 10 bases between them. The CDR3 here is CASSEATGDQETQYF. DNA for the CDR3: TGTGCCAGCAGTGAAGCTACCGGGGATCAAGAGACCCAGTACTTC.

J is TRBJ1-2 and V is TRBV28; tentatively, D is TRBD1 (5 bases). This CDR3 region has 12 residues. Germline-derived CDR1 and CDR2 are MDHEN and SYDVKM. Trimming took 5 bases from V and 7 from J, leaving 11 bases between them. This chain's CDR3 is CASSLQGAGYTF. The CDR3 DNA reads as TGTGCCAGCAGTCTGCAGGGAGCTGGCTACACCTTC.

The sample holds a few counts of this clonotype. The junction departs from the called germline gene at one end, perhaps through a read error. This chain connects TRBV7-7 to TRBJ2-3; weak D call: TRBD2 (5 bases). The CDR3 is made up of 13 amino acids. Germline V CDR1 and CDR2: SSHAT, FNYEAQ (reference sequence). For the CDR3, the DNA is TGTGCTAGCAGCCGGGATTTAGCAGATACGCAGTATTTT. The encoded protein is CASSRDLADTQYF. Complete variable domain (other parts from reference TRBV7-7 and TRBJ2-3): GAGVSQSPRYKVTKRGQDVTLRCDPISSHATLYWYQQALGQGPEFLTYFNYEAQPDKSGLPSDRFSAERPEGSISTLTIQRTEQRDSAMYRCASSRDLADTQYFGPGTRLTVL.

J is TRBJ1-5 and V is TRBV4-1; the match to TRBD1 covers 9 bases. The CDR3 covers 14 residues. Germline assignment: CDR1 MGHRA and CDR2 YSYEKL. The junction had 4 bases not matched to a gene; V was cut back by 3 bases and J by 7 bases. CDR3 protein: CASSQQTGGQPQHF. CDR3 DNA sequence: TGCGCCAGCAGCCAGCAGACAGGGGGACAGCCCCAGCATTTT.

Turning to this clonotype: This may be a read error, as it is one base from a much larger clone. The chain links TRBV5-5 to TRBJ2-1, with 11 bases identical to TRBD2. The germline CDR1 and CDR2 sequences are SGHKS and YYEKEE (reference sequence). The CDR3 is 16 amino acids. The ends lost 7 bases at V and 7 bases at J; junction bases unmatched: 13. The CDR3 bases are TGTGCCAGCGCCCCTTTTGGGACTAGCGGAGGAAATGAGCAGTTCTTC. Protein product: CASAPFGTSGGNEQFF.

This clonotype was picked up many times. V and J are TRBV28 and TRBJ1-2; 10 bases are shared with TRBD1. This CDR3 region has 14 residues. Germline CDR1 is MDHEN and CDR2 is SYDVKM. V trimming: 6 bases; J trimming: 8 bases; junction bases outside the gene matches: 9. As DNA, the CDR3 is TGTGCCAGCAGAATTTGGACAGGGGGAGGCGGCTACACCTTC. Amino acids: CASRIWTGGGGYTF.

The chain uses TRBV6-6 and TRBJ2-3; TRBD1 matches at 7 bases. V shed 5 bases, J shed 4 bases, and the junction held 6 bases outside the gene matches. This CDR3 is built from 14 residues. Germline CDR1 and CDR2: MNHNY and SVGAGI (reference sequence). DNA for the CDR3: TGTGCCAGCAGTAACAGGGGCCCCGCAGATACGCAGTATTTT. It specifies CASSNRGPADTQYF.

This clonotype was seen at least ten times. The CDR3 sequence: CASSQDMYGANTGELFF. CDR3 nucleotides: TGCGCCAGCAGCCAAGATATGTACGGAGCGAACACCGGGGAGCTGTTTTTT. The chain links TRBV4-3 to TRBJ2-2; D uncertain. Trimming removed 0 bases from V and 0 bases from J, with 11 bases in between. Germline CDR1 is LGHNA and CDR2 is YSLEER. This CDR3 comprises 17 residues.

This sequence joins TRBV28 and TRBJ2-7; unclear D gene. From germline, CDR1 is MDHEN and CDR2 SYDVKM. The CDR3 has 15 amino acids. Trimming took 6 bases from V and 6 from J, leaving 21 bases between them. Here the CDR3 reads CASSRPPRLPGEQYF. The CDR3 bases are TGTGCCAGCAGCCGACCCCCCCGACTCCCGGGCGAGCAGTACTTC.

About this clonotype itself: A much more abundant neighbour one base away suggests this may be a read error. J is TRBJ1-1 and V is TRBV2, with 9 positions matching TRBD1. The CDR3 is 14 residues long. V lost 6 bases, J lost 1 base, and 3 bases stayed unmatched. Germline CDR1 and CDR2: SNHLY and FYNNEI. The CDR3 spells CASSMGQGNTEAFF. Here the CDR3 DNA reads TGTGCCAGCAGCATGGGACAGGGGAACACTGAAGCTTTCTTT.

The table lists this clonotype with many counts. This rearrangement joins TRBV29-1 to TRBJ1-1; D ambiguous. V lost 4 bases and J lost 0, with 9 bases in between. This CDR3 is 13 amino acids long. Germline V gene sequence: CDR1 SQVTM, CDR2 ANQGSEA. CDR3 DNA: TGCAGCGTTGGAAAGGAGCTGAACACTGAAGCTTTCTTT. It specifies CSVGKELNTEAFF. The complete variable domain, with remaining parts taken from reference TRBV29-1 and TRBJ1-1, reads SAVISQKPSRDICQRGTSLTIQCQVDSQVTMMFWYRQQPGQSLTLIATANQGSEATYESGFVIDKFPISRPNLTFSTLTVSNMSPEDSSIYLCSVGKELNTEAFFGQGTRLTVV.

This clonotype was recorded many times. The chain links TRBV16 to TRBJ2-7; the match to TRBD2 covers 7 bases. Germline assignment: CDR1 KGHSY and CDR2 FQNENV. V trimming: 1 base; J trimming: 2 bases; junction bases outside the gene matches: 14. CDR3 size: 18 residues. The CDR3 loop reads CASSQFGLGREPAYEQYV. The CDR3 DNA reads as TGTGCCAGCAGCCAATTCGGTTTGGGGAGGGAACCCGCCTACGAGCAGTACGTC.

As for this clonotype: Mismatch with germline at one junction end may stem from a read error. CDR3 in DNA: TGCGCCAGCAGTCAAGGACTAGAGGATCAGCCCCAGCATTTT. Encoded protein: CASSQGLEDQPQHF. The V and J genes are TRBV4-1 and TRBJ1-5; D not resolved. The CDR3 length is 14 residues. Per the germline V gene, CDR1 is MGHRA and CDR2 is YSYEKL.

The chain joins TRBV3-1 to TRBJ2-7, with D hard to call. The germline CDR1 and CDR2 sequences are LGHDT and YNNKEL (reference sequence). CDR3 length: 11 amino acids. V lost 4 bases to trimming and J lost 2 bases, with 3 bases between them. This chain's CDR3 is CASSRPYEQYV. The DNA of the CDR3 is TGTGCCAGCAGCCGTCCCTACGAGCAGTACGTC.

This clonotype was seen many times. This chain joins TRBV5-6 and TRBJ1-2, with D maybe TRBD1 (6 bases). Germline V gene lookup returns CDR1 SGHDT and CDR2 YYEEEE. CDR3 length: 12 residues. Trimming pared 1 base from V and 7 bases from J, leaving 8 bases between. CDR3 coding DNA: TGTGCCAGCAGCTTGTGGACAGCTGGCTACACCTTC. Its protein product is CASSLWTAGYTF.

This clonotype was recorded at least ten times. This rearrangement joins TRBV28 to TRBJ1-1; 7 bases are a match to TRBD1. With V trimmed by 6 bases and J by 5 bases, 12 bases remained unmatched. CDR3 length: 15 amino acids. Per the germline V gene, CDR1 is MDHEN and CDR2 is SYDVKM. The CDR3 sequence is CASSPGGPLTTEAFF. DNA for the CDR3: TGTGCCAGCAGCCCAGGGGGGCCTCTTACGACTGAAGCTTTCTTT.

This chain uses TRBV20-1 with TRBJ1-5, with a possible D match to TRBD1 (6 bases). The V gene lost 6 bases and the J gene lost 0 bases, with 9 bases spanning the gap. The V gene's germline CDR1 is DFQATT and CDR2 SNEGSKA (reference sequence). The CDR3 spans 13 residues. For the CDR3, the DNA is TGCAGTGCGCGGACAGCTAGCAATCAGCCCCAGCATTTT. It codes for CSARTASNQPQHF.